This is a list of T cell receptor beta chains from one sample in a study of beta chain features in type 1 diabetes. Generated by immunoSEQ multiplex PCR, the TCRdb table keeps only in-frame clones and is missing some. The sample lists 40,000 or so clones; over 50% were seen once. The specimen sequenced was Tregs from blood. All receptors come from a woman between 18 and 29 years old in good health. Each CDR3 is given with its conserved first and last residue. A D gene is named only where the DNA matches it firmly. Clone size is shown for a subset of rows, as once, few, many or a class of expanded clone.

>TRBD2|TRBJ2-1|-|TRBV6-4|16
CASSTLAGGVGNEQFF
TGTGCCAGCAGTACCCTAGCGGGAGGCGTAGGCAATGAGCAGTTCTTC
>TRBD2|TRBJ2-1|few|TRBV28|16
CASSLRGTSGRTEQFF
TGTGCCAGCAGTTTGCGCGGGACTAGCGGGAGGACTGAGCAGTTCTTC
>TRBD1|TRBJ1-1|-|TRBV2|15
CASMPGTGMGTEAFF
TGTGCCAGCATGCCCGGGACAGGGATGGGTACTGAAGCTTTCTTT
>-|TRBJ1-1|-|TRBV7-9|15
CASSLDTGRLTEAFF
TGTGCCAGCAGCTTGGACACAGGGAGATTAACTGAAGCTTTCTTT
>TRBD1|TRBJ1-5|once|TRBV7-9|19
CASSLGRGQGQESNQPQHF
TGTGCCAGCAGCTTAGGAAGGGGACAGGGTCAAGAGAGCAATCAGCCCCAGCATTTT
>TRBD2|TRBJ2-7|-|TRBV7-9|13
CASSFSGGGEQYF
TGTGCCAGCAGCTTTTCGGGGGGAGGCGAGCAGTACTTC
>TRBD2|TRBJ2-7|-|TRBV2|17
CASRRELAGGRSYEQYF
TGTGCCTCCCGGCGTGAGCTAGCGGGAGGTCGCTCCTACGAGCAGTACTTC
>-|TRBJ1-1|-|TRBV5-6|15
CASSLFEGVGTEAFF
TGTGCCAGCAGCTTGTTCGAGGGGGTCGGGACTGAAGCTTTCTTT
>TRBD2|TRBJ2-1|few|TRBV2|16
CASSGPSGNIYNEQFF
TGTGCCAGCAGCGGACCTAGCGGGAATATATACAATGAGCAGTTCTTC
>TRBD2|TRBJ2-4|-|TRBV18|16
CASYAGRDRAKNIQYF
TGTGCCAGCTATGCTGGGAGGGATAGAGCCAAAAACATTCAGTACTTC
>TRBD1|TRBJ2-1|-|TRBV5-5|13
CASNRGVEGEQFF
TGTGCCAGCAACAGGGGCGTAGAAGGTGAGCAGTTCTTC